This record covers a single T cell receptor beta chain. It lacks a known antigen. The sample holds no much larger clone one base away, and base qualities are not on file. The sample belongs to a study of Ad26.COV2.S vaccination and SARS-CoV-2 variants (dated by TCRdb to the early 2020s). Regarding the complete study: Donors in the vaccine arm were drawn from COV1001, a phase I-IIa trial of Ad26.COV2.S in healthy adults that was multicentre, randomized, double-blind and placebo-controlled. Ad26.COV2.S was administered intramuscularly at a dose of 5x10^10 or 1x10^11 viral particles, either as one shot or as two shots given 56 days apart. The specificity and breadth of SARS-CoV-2-reactive T cell receptors after Ad26.COV2.S vaccination were assessed by TCRbeta repertoire sequencing. The TCR-sequenced set comprised approximately 32 samples: around 20 Ad26.COV2.S vaccine recipients, 5 placebo recipients and 8 SARS-CoV-2 convalescent individuals. Trial participants were randomized into five groups of five, in which low-dose or high-dose Ad26.COV2.S was given once or twice, or placebo was given on both occasions. Blinding of investigators to trial group allocation was maintained during experiments and outcome assessment. Broader findings and caveats from the paper: Comparable non-spike TCR breadth was observed between vaccine and placebo recipients, consistent with only spike being contained in the vaccine. The study was not powered for comparison of responses between vaccine doses or regimens. Spike-specific TCR breadth was higher in Ad26.COV2.S recipients than in placebo recipients (P = 0.0014). The authors noted that the TCR breadth and depth analyses may have underestimated total T cell responses. After vaccination, substantial breadth of spike-specific CD8+ and CD4+ T cell responses was reported.

Sample treatment or condition, as interpreted from the label and publication: roughly 19 received Ad26.COV2.S at low or high dose, single or two shots; 5 received placebo; per-sample allocation not given. Repertoires of vaccine and placebo recipients were sequenced from samples collected on day 63 after the first injection. Between 29 July and 7 August 2020, Cohort 1b enrolled fewer than 30 adults aged 18-55 years at one site in Boston, USA. Ad26.COV2.S was a replication-incompetent adenovirus type 26 vector that expressed a prefusion-stabilized SARS-CoV-2 spike protein derived from the original Wuhan strain. V lost 5 bases and J lost 5 bases; the stretch between them is 18 bases long. The CDR3 spans 15 residues, from the cysteine through the phenylalanine. This entry keeps only the CDR3 DNA: 45 bases, framed from base 1. As encoded in the germline V gene (reference sequence), CDR1 is LNHDA while CDR2 is SQIVND.

The immunoSEQ Assay was used to sequence TCRbeta CDR3 regions. After extraction, genomic DNA underwent amplification by bias-controlled multiplex PCR, followed by high-throughput sequencing. Turning to the authors' computational methods: Collapsing and filtering of sequences were performed to quantify the absolute abundance of each unique TCRbeta CDR3 region. T cell fraction was estimated by normalizing TCRbeta template counts to usable DNA, with usable DNA measured through amplification of reference genes found in all nucleated cells. Repertoire TCRs were annotated as SARS-CoV-2-specific when V gene, CDR3 amino acid sequence and J gene were exactly matched to a known reactive TCR set. The reference SARS-CoV-2 TCR set was derived from MIRA and filtered for enrichment in COVID-19-positive ImmuneCODE repertoires, a step that removed public or cross-reactive TCRs. Based on the MIRA antigens, annotated TCRs were further analysed at the level of specific ORF or position within ORF. Breadth was defined as the number of annotated unique rearrangements divided by the total number of unique productive rearrangements, and depth was defined as the summed frequency of the annotated unique rearrangements. Two-sided Wilcoxon rank-sum tests were used to compare TCR breadth between groups. TCRdb obtained this table from immuneACCESS and retained in-frame rearrangements with V and J assigned. These tables miss some clones; where compared with another copy, unresolved V genes account for less than half of the shortfall, and the remainder is unexplained. The DNA gave D and trimming, while V, J and clone size come from that table. Recorded for this sample are around 450,000 clones; 89% of them occurred a single time. The ten largest clones capture about 2.5% of the sample.

This receptor was taken from a person between 18 and 60 years old who received the Ad26.COV2.S COVID-19 vaccine or a placebo. The chain was built from TRBV19 and TRBJ1-2, with TRBD1 as a weak D call on 6 bases. Sequencing was performed on peripheral blood, taken in a trial of Ad26.COV2.S vaccine versus placebo. CDR3 loop: CASSSRTEVDYGYTF. The sequence in DNA is TGTGCCAGTAGTTCCAGGACAGAGGTGGATTATGGCTACACCTTC.